These T cell receptor beta chains were read from a single sample in a study of T cell responses to AZD1222 COVID-19 vaccine. Assay used: immunoSEQ multiplex PCR; TCRdb lists only in-frame clones, some missing. The sample includes around 170,000 clones, about nine tenths of them seen just once. Sample: peripheral blood, taken 28 days after the second AZD1222 dose. Source of these receptors: an adult who received the AZD1222 COVID-19 vaccine. Each CDR3 is given with its conserved first and last residue. Fields, in order: clone size, J gene, V gene, D gene, CDR3 DNA, CDR3 protein. A D gene is named only where the DNA matches it firmly. Clone sizes are given selectively: once, few, many, or a class where the clone is expanded.

clone size: -; J gene: TRBJ1-4; V gene: TRBV20-1; D gene: -; CDR3 DNA: TGCAGTGCTAGTAACAGGAGGAATGAAAAACTGTTTTTT; CDR3 protein: CSASNRRNEKLFF
clone size: -; J gene: TRBJ2-2; V gene: TRBV9; D gene: TRBD2; CDR3 DNA: TGTGCCAGCAGGAGCCTAGCGGTCACCGGGGAGCTGTTTTTT; CDR3 protein: CASRSLAVTGELFF
clone size: -; J gene: TRBJ2-2; V gene: TRBV10-3; D gene: TRBD2; CDR3 DNA: TGTGCCATCGGGACTAGCGGGAGGAAGAACACCGGGGAGCTGTTTTTT; CDR3 protein: CAIGTSGRKNTGELFF
clone size: -; J gene: TRBJ2-3; V gene: TRBV4-2; D gene: -; CDR3 DNA: TGTGCCAGCAGCCAAGTGTCGTCGGCAGATACGCAGTATTTT; CDR3 protein: CASSQVSSADTQYF
clone size: -; J gene: TRBJ1-1; V gene: TRBV5-4; D gene: -; CDR3 DNA: TGTGCCAGCAGCTGGTCGGGCGTCCAATCTCGGTTCAGCACTGAAGCTTTCTTT; CDR3 protein: CASSWSGVQSRFSTEAFF
clone size: -; J gene: TRBJ1-1; V gene: TRBV27; D gene: TRBD1; CDR3 DNA: TGTGCCAGCAGTTCACTGACAGGGGGGAACACTGAAGCTTTCTTT; CDR3 protein: CASSSLTGGNTEAFF
clone size: -; J gene: TRBJ2-1; V gene: TRBV7-9; D gene: TRBD1; CDR3 DNA: TGTGCCAGCAGCCCAAGGGGGCGTACCTACAATGAGCAGTTCTTC; CDR3 protein: CASSPRGRTYNEQFF
clone size: -; J gene: TRBJ2-7; V gene: TRBV29-1; D gene: -; CDR3 DNA: TGCAGCGCTAAGGACAGAAAAAACTCCTACGAGCAGTACTTC; CDR3 protein: CSAKDRKNSYEQYF
clone size: -; J gene: TRBJ2-1; V gene: TRBV7-9; D gene: TRBD2; CDR3 DNA: TGTGCCAGCAGCTTAGAAAGACTAGCGGACCACCATGAGCAGTTCTTC; CDR3 protein: CASSLERLADHHEQFF
clone size: few; J gene: TRBJ1-3; V gene: TRBV7-8; D gene: -; CDR3 DNA: TGTGCCAGCAGCGATTCGGCGGGTGGAAACACCATATATTTT; CDR3 protein: CASSDSAGGNTIYF
clone size: -; J gene: TRBJ1-3; V gene: TRBV7-9; D gene: -; CDR3 DNA: TGTGCCAGCAGCTTAGCTCGACACACCATATATTTT; CDR3 protein: CASSLARHTIYF
clone size: -; J gene: TRBJ2-4; V gene: TRBV6-5; D gene: -; CDR3 DNA: TGTGCCAGCAGTTACCGGGGAACTCTAGCCAAAAACATTCAGTACTTC; CDR3 protein: CASSYRGTLAKNIQYF
clone size: once; J gene: TRBJ1-1; V gene: TRBV27; D gene: -; CDR3 DNA: TGTGCCAGCAGTTTAAGCTTGAACACTGAAGCTTTCTTT; CDR3 protein: CASSLSLNTEAFF
clone size: -; J gene: TRBJ1-1; V gene: TRBV29-1; D gene: -; CDR3 DNA: TGCAGCGTTGAATTTCAGATGAACACTGAAGCTTTCTTT; CDR3 protein: CSVEFQMNTEAFF
clone size: -; J gene: TRBJ1-3; V gene: TRBV29-1; D gene: TRBD1; CDR3 DNA: TGCAGCGCCGCACCTATCGGGGACAGCTCTGGAAACACCATATATTTT; CDR3 protein: CSAAPIGDSSGNTIYF
clone size: once; J gene: TRBJ2-1; V gene: TRBV28; D gene: TRBD2; CDR3 DNA: TGTGCCAGCAGTCATTGGACTAGCGGCTTCTCCTACAATGAGCAGTTCTTC; CDR3 protein: CASSHWTSGFSYNEQFF
clone size: -; J gene: TRBJ2-1; V gene: TRBV29-1; D gene: -; CDR3 DNA: TGCAGCTCGAGGGATGAGCAGTTCTTC; CDR3 protein: CSSRDEQFF
clone size: -; J gene: TRBJ1-2; V gene: TRBV7-8; D gene: -; CDR3 DNA: TGTGCCAGCAGCTTAGGGTCCGTTGGGGGAGGGTATGGCTACACCTTC; CDR3 protein: CASSLGSVGGGYGYTF
clone size: -; J gene: TRBJ2-2; V gene: TRBV30; D gene: -; CDR3 DNA: TGTGGTCTATACAGCACGAACACCGGGGAGCTGTTTTTT; CDR3 protein: CGLYSTNTGELFF